This T cell receptor (beta chain) was identified during a study of blood T cell repertoires in COVID-19. Germline CDR1 SQVTM, CDR2 ANQGSEA. Trimming removed 6 bases from V and 5 bases from J, with 14 bases in between. The CDR3 consists of 12 residues. Original handling: Estimation of nucleated cell counts was performed using reference gene primer amplification. Profiling relied on immunoSEQ multiplex PCR, and the TCRdb table lists in-frame clones only, not all of them. V, J and clone size are those of that table, while D and trimming were read from the DNA. The data show around 120,000 clones, approximately 70% seen once.

V and J are TRBV29-1 and TRBJ2-7; possible D gene TRBD2, 5 bases. The clonotype originates from an elderly man with acute or convalescent COVID-19. What was sequenced was peripheral blood. CDR3 protein: CSVDTGGNEQYF. In DNA form, the CDR3 reads TGCAGCGTAGATACCGGAGGAAACGAGCAGTACTTC.